Included here is one TCR beta chain sequence, with context. Expressed TCRB transcripts were sequenced after all isolated RNA was converted to cDNA. TCRdb's table, derived via immunoSEQ multiplex PCR, lists solely in-frame clones and lacks some. The table lists about 140,000 clones, less than 10% of them singletons. These data originate in a study of beta chain features in type 1 diabetes. This CDR3 contains 14 residues. Germline-derived CDR1 and CDR2 are SGHKS and YYEKEE (reference sequence). V shed 3 bases, J shed 5 bases, and the junction held 6 bases outside the gene matches. Sequencing was performed on central memory CD4+ T cells from blood. The chain links TRBV5-5 to TRBJ2-5, with 8 bases lining up with TRBD2. This sequence was found in a woman aged 35 to 49 in good health. The CDR3 here is CASSWDRGGETQYF. The DNA for the CDR3 is TGTGCCAGCAGCTGGGACCGCGGGGGGGAGACCCAGTACTTC. Full variable domain (outside the CDR3, taken from reference TRBV5-5 and TRBJ2-5): DAGVTQSPTHLIKTRGQQVTLRCSPISGHKSVSWYQQVLGQGPQFIFQYYEKEERGRGNFPDRFSARQFPNYSSELNVNALLLGDSALYLCASSWDRGGETQYFGPGTRLLVL.